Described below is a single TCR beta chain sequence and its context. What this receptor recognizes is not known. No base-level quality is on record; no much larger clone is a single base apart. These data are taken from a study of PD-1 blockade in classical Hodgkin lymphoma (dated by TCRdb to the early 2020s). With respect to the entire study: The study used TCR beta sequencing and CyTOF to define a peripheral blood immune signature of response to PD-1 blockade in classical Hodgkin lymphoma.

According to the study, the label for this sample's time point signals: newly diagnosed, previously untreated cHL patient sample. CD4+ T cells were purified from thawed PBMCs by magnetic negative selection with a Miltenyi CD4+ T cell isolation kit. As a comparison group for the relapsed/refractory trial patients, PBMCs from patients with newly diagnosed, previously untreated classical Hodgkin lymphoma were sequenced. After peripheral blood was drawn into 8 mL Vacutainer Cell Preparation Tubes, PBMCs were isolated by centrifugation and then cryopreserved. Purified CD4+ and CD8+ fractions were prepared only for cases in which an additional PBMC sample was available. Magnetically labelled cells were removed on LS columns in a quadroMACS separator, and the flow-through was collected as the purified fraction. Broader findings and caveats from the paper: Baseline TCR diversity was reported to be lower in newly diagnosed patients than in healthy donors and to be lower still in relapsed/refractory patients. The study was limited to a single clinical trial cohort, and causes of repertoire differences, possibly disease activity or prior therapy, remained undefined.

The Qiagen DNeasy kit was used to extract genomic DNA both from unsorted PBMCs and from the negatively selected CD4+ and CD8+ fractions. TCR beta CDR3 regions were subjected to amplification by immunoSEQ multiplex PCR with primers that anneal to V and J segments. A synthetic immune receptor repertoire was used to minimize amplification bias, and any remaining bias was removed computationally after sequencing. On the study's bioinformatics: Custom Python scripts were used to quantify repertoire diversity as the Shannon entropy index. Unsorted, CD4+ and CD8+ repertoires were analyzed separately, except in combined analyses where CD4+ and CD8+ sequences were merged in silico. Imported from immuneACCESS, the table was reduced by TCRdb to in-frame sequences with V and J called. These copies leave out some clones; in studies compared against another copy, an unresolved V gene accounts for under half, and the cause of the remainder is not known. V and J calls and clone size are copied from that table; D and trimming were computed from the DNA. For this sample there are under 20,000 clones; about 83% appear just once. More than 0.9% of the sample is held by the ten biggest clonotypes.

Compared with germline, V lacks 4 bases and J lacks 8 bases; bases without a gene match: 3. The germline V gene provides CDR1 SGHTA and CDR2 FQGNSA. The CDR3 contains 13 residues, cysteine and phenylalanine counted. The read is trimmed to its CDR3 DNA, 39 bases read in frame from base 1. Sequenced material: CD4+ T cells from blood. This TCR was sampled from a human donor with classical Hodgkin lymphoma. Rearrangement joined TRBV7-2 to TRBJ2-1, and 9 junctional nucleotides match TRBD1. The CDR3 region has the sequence CASSWTGEHEQFF. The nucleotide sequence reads TGTGCCAGCAGCTGGACAGGGGAACATGAGCAGTTCTTC.